What follows are 32 T cell receptor beta chains derived from one specimen sequenced in a study of T cell clonotyping in hematopoietic cell transplantation. The protocol was immunoSEQ multiplex PCR, while the TCRdb copy is restricted to in-frame clones and leaves out a portion. This table has under 20,000 clones, 60% to 80% appearing once. Sample time point: recipient sample about 28 days before transplant, after cytoreduction. The sample was peripheral blood mononuclear cells, taken before stem cell transplant. The receptors derive from a man in his sixties with acute myeloid leukemia. Some clones in this sample may be carry-over from other donors' samples.

This clone was seen only a few times. The rearrangement links TRBV11-1 to TRBJ1-2; no clear D. Germline CDR1 is SGHAT and CDR2 is FQDESV (reference sequence). Deletions cut 8 bases from V and 0 bases from J, with 10 bases between. The CDR3 runs to 13 residues. The CDR3 DNA sequence: TGTGCCAGCGCGACCCCCCCTAACTATGGCTACACCTTC. This gives the protein CASATPPNYGYTF. The whole variable domain, filled in from reference TRBV11-1 and TRBJ1-2, reads EAEVAQSPRYKITEKSQAVAFWCDPISGHATLYWYRQILGQGPELLVQFQDESVVDDSQLPKDRFSAERLKGVDSTLKIQPAELGDSAMYLCASATPPNYGYTFGSGTRLTVV.

This chain connects TRBV7-9 to TRBJ1-2, with TRBD1 matching over 8 bases. The CDR3 runs to 14 residues. The junction had 4 bases not matched to a gene; V was cut back by 3 bases and J by 4 bases. Germline CDR1 reads SEHNR; CDR2 reads FQNEAQ (reference sequence). The CDR3 nucleotides read TGTGCCAGCAGCTTCTCAACAGGGGGCTATGGCTACACCTTC. This gives the protein CASSFSTGGYGYTF.

The J gene is TRBJ1-1, the V gene TRBV29-1; TRBD1 matches at 10 bases. CDR3 length equals 16 residues. Germline V gene sequence: CDR1 SQVTM, CDR2 ANQGSEA. The CDR3 spells CSLSGTGEGLSTEAFF. CDR3 DNA sequence: TGCAGTTTAAGCGGGACAGGGGAGGGTCTTAGCACTGAAGCTTTCTTT.

This clone was seen a single time. CDR3 sequence: CASSYSGDTTNEKLFF. CDR3 coding DNA: TGTGCCAGCAGTTACTCGGGGGATACAACTAATGAAAAACTGTTTTTT. This sequence joins TRBV6-5 and TRBJ1-4; D perhaps matches TRBD1 (5 bases). Germline CDR1 MNHEY, CDR2 SVGAGI. V gave up 0 bases and J gave up 0 bases, with 8 bases separating them. There are 16 residues in the CDR3.

The CDR3 DNA reads as TGTGCCAGCGGGTCCAACATGAACACTGAAGCTTTCTTT. Amino acids: CASGSNMNTEAFF. The chain recombines TRBV2 with TRBJ1-1; D ambiguous. Germline V lookup: CDR1 SNHLY, CDR2 FYNNEI. Trimming removed 8 bases at V and 0 bases at J, with 10 bases between. This CDR3 spans 13 amino acids.

The chain has TRBV7-6 and TRBJ2-5; D not certain. Germline assignment: CDR1 SGHVS and CDR2 FNYEAQ. This CDR3 is built from 15 residues. The V gene lost 1 base and the J gene lost 1 base, with 10 bases spanning the gap. CDR3 protein: CASSLENWGQETQYF. CDR3 nucleotide sequence: TGTGCCAGCAGCTTAGAAAATTGGGGCCAAGAGACCCAGTACTTC.

The chain joins TRBV7-6 to TRBJ2-6; D uncertain. The CDR3 covers 13 residues. Trimming left V 10 bases short and J 0 bases short, with 7 bases between. Germline V gives CDR1 SGHVS, CDR2 FNYEAQ. CDR3 DNA sequence: TGTGCCACGCGTCCCTCTGGGGCCAACGTCCTGACTTTC. Protein product: CATRPSGANVLTF.

This clone was counted a few times. The CDR3 protein is CASSLALGNTGELFF. DNA for the CDR3: TGTGCCAGCAGCTTAGCACTAGGGAACACCGGGGAGCTGTTTTTT. V is TRBV7-9 and J is TRBJ2-2, with D possibly matching TRBD2 (5 bases). Per the germline V gene, CDR1 is SEHNR and CDR2 is FQNEAQ (reference sequence). The V end was cut by 0 bases, the J end by 1 base, with 6 bases between. CDR3 length: 15 amino acids.

V usage is TRBV30 and J usage is TRBJ2-5, with D possibly being TRBD2 (6 bases). This CDR3 is 13 amino acids long. The V and J ends lost 3 bases and 2 bases respectively, with 10 bases between them. Germline CDR1 reads GTSNPN; CDR2 reads SVGIG (reference sequence). CDR3 protein: CAWRSRGQETQYF. DNA for the CDR3: TGTGCCTGGAGGTCTCGGGGGCAAGAGACCCAGTACTTC.

The CDR3 spells CASSFPGTGSEQYF. The CDR3 bases are TGTGCCAGCAGCTTCCCCGGGACAGGGAGCGAGCAGTACTTC. The V call is TRBV5-4, the J call TRBJ2-7, with 9 bases identical to TRBD1. Trimming took 2 bases from V and 6 from J; bases not matched to a gene: 6. The CDR3 consists of 14 residues. CDR1 SGHNT and CDR2 YYREEE come from the germline V gene (reference sequence).

This chain uses TRBV19 with TRBJ1-5; D remains ambiguous. The germline V gene has CDR1 LNHDA and CDR2 SQIVND (reference sequence). CDR3 length: 13 residues. V lost 3 bases and J lost 8, with 11 bases in between. CDR3 DNA: TGTGCCAGTAGTATTGGTATCCAAGAGCCCCAGCATTTT. This gives the protein CASSIGIQEPQHF.

This chain connects TRBV9 to TRBJ1-1; tentative D call: TRBD1 (6 bases). CDR3 length equals 14 residues. Germline CDR1 SGDLS, CDR2 YYNGEE. Trimming removed 3 bases at V and 5 bases at J, with 14 bases between. For the CDR3, the DNA is TGTGCCAGCAGCGCGATACAGGGAAATACTGAAGCTTTCTTT. Translated, it gives CASSAIQGNTEAFF. The full variable domain, its missing parts supplied by reference TRBV9 and TRBJ1-1, is DSGVTQTPKHLITATGQRVTLRCSPRSGDLSVYWYQQSLDQGLQFLIQYYNGEERAKGNILERFSAQQFPDLHSELNLSSLELGDSALYFCASSAIQGNTEAFFGQGTRLTVV.

The rearrangement links TRBV6-1 to TRBJ1-4; the D is unclear. V was shortened by 7 bases and J by 8 bases, with 17 bases between the two germline ends. CDR3 length: 14 residues. Germline CDR1 MNHNS, CDR2 SASEGT. The CDR3 loop reads CASTEKKVNEKLFF. The CDR3 DNA follows: TGTGCCAGCACCGAAAAAAAGGTTAACGAAAAACTGTTTTTT.

This clone was seen just once. The V and J genes are TRBV6-5 and TRBJ2-7; tentatively, D is TRBD1 (5 bases). The CDR3 spans 16 residues. CDR1 MNHEY and CDR2 SVGAGI come from the germline V gene. V lost 0 bases to trimming and J lost 2 bases, with 14 bases between them. Written as DNA, the CDR3 is TGTGCCAGCAGTTACTCGGGTGCAGGGTCCCCCTACGAGCAGTACTTC. Its protein is CASSYSGAGSPYEQYF.

The chain employs TRBV19 and TRBJ1-5; D perhaps matches TRBD1 (5 bases). The CDR3 contains 15 residues. V was clipped by 3 bases and J by 0 bases, with 9 bases between them. Looked up from germline, CDR1 is LNHDA and CDR2 is SQIVND (reference sequence). The CDR3 is CASSIRGGSNQPQHF. DNA of the CDR3: TGTGCCAGTAGTATCCGGGGGGGTAGCAATCAGCCCCAGCATTTT.

This chain uses TRBV7-2 with TRBJ1-5; D unclear. The germline V and J ends were trimmed by 1 base and 10 bases, with 11 bases remaining between them. Per germline, CDR1 SGHTA and CDR2 FQGNSA. The CDR3 is 13 amino acids. CDR3 DNA sequence: TGTGCCAGCAGCTTAGGTGAATGGCGTCCCCAGCATTTT. As protein: CASSLGEWRPQHF. Full variable domain (remainder filled in from reference TRBV7-2 and TRBJ1-5): GAGVSQSPSNKVTEKGKDVELRCDPISGHTALYWYRQSLGQGLEFLIYFQGNSAPDKSGLPSDRFSAERTGGSVSTLTIQRTQQEDSAVYLCASSLGEWRPQHFGDGTRLSIL.

This clone has just a few counts. This chain joins TRBV19 and TRBJ1-2; 9 nucleotides agree with TRBD1. This CDR3 has 15 amino acids. Germline V gives CDR1 LNHDA, CDR2 SQIVND (reference sequence). V was pared by 3 bases and J by 5 bases, with 7 bases of the junction left unmatched. CDR3 coding DNA: TGTGCCAGTAGTATGGTGGGACAGGGAAATTATGGCTACACCTTC. Protein: CASSMVGQGNYGYTF.

The J gene is TRBJ2-3, the V gene TRBV10-3, with 11 bases lining up with TRBD1. The germline gives CDR1 ENHRY, CDR2 SYGVKD. The CDR3 runs to 18 residues. The V gene end was trimmed by 3 bases and the J gene end by 4 bases; junction bases not matched to a gene: 12. DNA for the CDR3: TGTGCCATCAGTGACTACCGGGGGGGACAGGGGGGCCCAGATACGCAGTATTTT. Protein: CAISDYRGGQGGPDTQYF.

The CDR3 sequence: CAWTKDNGYGYTF. The CDR3 DNA follows: TGTGCCTGGACCAAGGACAATGGATATGGCTACACCTTC. The rearrangement links TRBV30 to TRBJ1-2; TRBD1 is a possible D gene (5 bases). Trimming took 4 bases from V and 5 from J, leaving 14 bases between them. This CDR3 spans 13 amino acids. Germline CDR1 and CDR2: GTSNPN and SVGIG (reference sequence).

This chain uses TRBV15 with TRBJ2-7, with D possibly TRBD2 on 7 matching bases. From germline, CDR1 is LNHNV and CDR2 YYDKDF (reference sequence). V lost 0 bases, J lost 0 bases, and 15 bases lay in between. This CDR3 is built from 17 residues. CDR3 coding DNA: TGTGCCACCAGCAGAGATCTGGCGGGGGCTATCTCCTACGAGCAGTACTTC. Encoded protein: CATSRDLAGAISYEQYF.

The chain couples TRBV7-8 to TRBJ2-7; D might be TRBD1 or TRBD2, each matching 5 bases. The V end was cut by 1 base, the J end by 4 bases, with 20 bases between. This CDR3 region has 17 residues. The germline CDR1 and CDR2 sequences are SGHVS and FQNEAQ. In nucleotides, the CDR3 is TGTGCCAGCAGCTTAGGGGTTGGGGGTGGAAGAGGGTACGAGCAGTACTTC. This codes for CASSLGVGGGRGYEQYF.

The gene calls are TRBV10-3 and TRBJ1-6; TRBD1 might be the D (6 bases). Trimming cost V 6 bases and J 8 bases, with 8 bases left between them. The germline V gene encodes CDR1 ENHRY and CDR2 SYGVKD. The length of the CDR3 is 12 residues. CDR3 loop: CAIRAGDSPLHF. CDR3 nucleotide sequence: TGTGCCATCAGAGCAGGGGATTCACCCCTCCACTTT.

The genes are TRBV4-3 and TRBJ2-1; no definite D call. The V end was cut by 4 bases, the J end by 0 bases, with 10 bases between. The germline CDR1 and CDR2 sequences are LGHNA and YSLEER. The CDR3 runs 15 residues. Here the CDR3 reads CASSLRSDSYNEQFF. The CDR3 DNA reads as TGCGCCAGCAGCCTCCGGAGCGACTCCTACAATGAGCAGTTCTTC.

Only one count was recorded for this clone. This sequence joins TRBV7-6 and TRBJ2-2; a weak D match, TRBD2 (7 bases). Trimming removed 5 bases from V and 4 bases from J, with 14 bases in between. The CDR3 loop spans 15 amino acids. Germline V gene data show CDR1 as SGHVS and CDR2 as FNYEAQ. CDR3 sequence: CASSIGGASTGELFF. CDR3 coding DNA: TGTGCCAGCAGCATAGGGGGGGCTTCCACCGGGGAGCTGTTTTTT.

V and J are TRBV30 and TRBJ1-2, with D possibly matching TRBD1 (5 bases). Germline CDR1 and CDR2: GTSNPN and SVGIG (reference sequence). This CDR3 is built from 15 residues. Trimming left V 2 bases short and J 5 bases short, with 18 bases between. CDR3 region: CAWSTAPLGGYGYTF. For the CDR3, the DNA is TGTGCCTGGAGTACGGCCCCGCTGGGGGGGTATGGCTACACCTTC.

The J gene is TRBJ1-5, the V gene TRBV19; TRBD1 is a possible D gene (5 bases). V was shortened by 6 bases and J by 1 base, with 13 bases between the two germline ends. The germline V gene has CDR1 LNHDA and CDR2 SQIVND (reference sequence). This CDR3 is built from 15 residues. CDR3 in amino acids: CASRRRGASNQPQHF. The CDR3 region has the DNA TGTGCCAGTAGGCGCCGCGGGGCAAGCAATCAGCCCCAGCATTTT.

V and J are TRBV7-2 and TRBJ2-3; D gene ambiguous. V was shortened by 1 base and J by 5 bases, with 4 bases between the two germline ends. In germline, CDR1 is SGHTA, CDR2 FQGNSA. The CDR3 has 12 residues. This CDR3 reads CASSLVIDTQYF. The CDR3 DNA reads as TGTGCCAGCAGCTTAGTTATAGATACGCAGTATTTT.

This clone was picked up a small number of times. The CDR3 coding sequence is TGTGCCAGCAGCCTCGGGACAGAACACACCGGGGAGCTGTTTTTT. This translates into CASSLGTEHTGELFF. This chain joins TRBV7-3 and TRBJ2-2; TRBD1 matches at 7 bases. The trim removed 5 bases at V and 3 bases at J, leaving 6 bases unmatched. Germline CDR1 SGHTA, CDR2 FQGTGA. The CDR3 loop spans 15 amino acids.

The chain employs TRBV11-2 and TRBJ2-4; a weak D match, TRBD1 (6 bases). CDR1 and CDR2 (germline): SGHAT, FQNNGV. CDR3 size: 13 residues. The V end lost 8 bases, the J end lost 6 bases, and 14 bases lay between the germline ends. CDR3 DNA sequence: TGTGCCAGCCTGGGCAGGGGCTTAAACATTCAGTACTTC. Its translation is CASLGRGLNIQYF. The variable domain in full, completed from reference TRBV11-2 and TRBJ2-4, reads EAGVAQSPRYKIIEKRQSVAFWCNPISGHATLYWYQQILGQGPKLLIQFQNNGVVDDSQLPKDRFSAERLKGVDSTLKIQPAKLEDSAVYLCASLGRGLNIQYFGAGTRLSVL.

By sample share, this clone is medium-sized. The chain couples TRBV7-9 to TRBJ1-5, with 9 nucleotides matching TRBD1. V shed 5 bases and J 5 bases; nucleotides not matched to a gene: 1. CDR1 SEHNR and CDR2 FQNEAQ come from the germline V gene (reference sequence). This CDR3 comprises 13 residues. CDR3 loop: CASSRTGDQPQHF. Here the CDR3 DNA reads TGTGCCAGCAGCCGGACAGGGGATCAGCCCCAGCATTTT.

The chain uses TRBV5-6 and TRBJ1-1, with D unclear. Trimming shortened V by 0 bases and J by 7 bases, and 13 bases separated the two germline ends. In germline, CDR1 is SGHDT, CDR2 YYEEEE. This CDR3 comprises 14 residues. This CDR3 is CASSLGETYGEAFF. CDR3 coding DNA: TGTGCCAGCAGCTTGGGGGAGACCTATGGTGAAGCTTTCTTT.

This chain links TRBV5-6 with TRBJ2-3; TRBD1 aligns across 9 bases. This CDR3 is built from 17 residues. CDR1 is SGHDT, CDR2 YYEEEE, per germline. V gave up 0 bases and J gave up 4 bases; unmatched junction bases: 9. CDR3 sequence: CASSLGWTGVLADTQYF. The CDR3 DNA is TGTGCCAGCAGCTTGGGTTGGACAGGGGTGTTAGCAGATACGCAGTATTTT.